This T cell receptor beta chain was identified during a study of shared clonotypes between healthy human individuals (dated by TCRdb to between 2020 and 2021). In terms of the full investigation: The cohort comprised a couple of women and a few men aged 18 to 49 years. Blood TCR repertoires of five healthy adults were deeply sequenced to estimate repertoire size and the extent of clonotype sharing between individuals. Libraries were prepared and TCR repertoires were sequenced by different laboratories using diverse techniques, in order to increase sequencing depth and limit assay-specific biases. Per donor, leukapheresis produced somewhere between about 0.9 and 10 billion PBMCs.

General conclusions and limits of the study: Sampling was restricted to blood, and TCR repertoires in tissue are likely to differ from TCR repertoires in blood. Based on pairwise subsampling, the degree of clonotype sharing among donors was expected to be affected by sequencing depth. The small number of donors limited the genetic and exposure-history diversity represented.

Including the terminal cysteine and phenylalanine, the CDR3 comprises 14 residues. Solely the CDR3 DNA is kept, with 42 bases framed from the first base. Trimming accounts for 8 bases at V and 6 bases at J, while the number of junction bases matched to no gene is 9. The germline V gene specifies MNHNS as CDR1 and SASEGT as CDR2. Using the deep immunoSEQ assay, TCR CDR3 regions were amplified from genomic DNA by multiplex PCR. Genomic DNA extracted from each cell subset was distributed evenly over all wells of several immunoSEQ 96-well plates, and each plate served as one replicate. Each replicate PCR for unsorted PBMC received approximately 0.3 ug genomic DNA, equal to 30,000 or so T cell genomes. Ten immunoSEQ deep assay plates were used to sequence unsorted PBMC genomic DNA. The purified libraries were quantified using a Qubit 3.0 fluorometer, sized with a Bioanalyzer 2100, and then quantified again using the KAPA Library Quantification kit. Each immunoSEQ 96-well plate was sequenced on its own single-read 150-cycle Illumina NextSeq 550 flow cell. In the original analysis: Because the immunoSEQ output included only junctional sequences and no quality scores, the filtering could not be the same as the filtering used for full-length reads. Sequences were annotated with PyIR, a Python wrapper for IgBLAST v1.9, and V/J genes and CDR3 were assigned using IMGT germline references. Reads were filtered out if the reads had weak V/J assignments (E-value above 1e-6), no CDR3, stop codons, out-of-frame junctions, or ambiguous translated residues. V3J clonotypes were defined by identical inferred V gene, J gene, and CDR3 amino acid sequence. Percentage overlap between repertoires was computed as shared unique clonotypes divided by the size of the smaller repertoire. Repertoire richness was assessed with RTK rarefaction, the Chao1 estimator, and Recon v2.1 estimates of unobserved clonotypes. Here the immuneACCESS table is served through TCRdb, limited to in-frame sequences with V and J called. Missing clones are a known gap in these copies; in checked studies unresolved V genes cover under half, and the rest lacks a known reason. V, J and clone size derive from that table, while D and trimming were established from the DNA sequence. In all, the sample holds about 510,000 clones, and about 80% of those were seen once. Around 13% of the sample is held by the ten biggest clonotypes.

Comments on this clone: The specificity of this receptor is unknown. There are no base qualities to consult, and no much larger clone falls within one base.

Donors were healthy HIV-negative adults with no recently reported acute infections or vaccinations. Every donor was a Caucasian adult residing in Nashville, Tennessee, USA. In the unsorted samples, approximately 85 million PBMCs were counted, and genomic DNA was extracted using the QIAamp DNA Blood Mini kit. Blood was collected by leukapheresis, and PBMCs were isolated by Ficoll-Histopaque density gradient centrifugation and then cryopreserved in liquid nitrogen vapor phase. This TCR came from a woman in her thirties or forties in good health. Some clones in this sample may be carry-over from other donors' samples. The rearranged chain carries TRBV6-1 and TRBJ1-5; the central 8 bases match TRBD1. The source material was PBMCs. The nucleotides read TGTGCCAGCCACCAGGACAGGGCTGGTCAGCCCCAGCATTTT. The resulting protein is CASHQDRAGQPQHF.